This T cell receptor beta chain was recovered during a study of cytomegalovirus exposure and HLA in healthy donors. Across the whole study: The study's early data release held roughly 91 million unique TCRs from HLA-typed donors. Study-level points and caveats: In vitro assays verified that three CMV-associated chains recognized CMV antigens specifically.

Note on this clone: Its antigen is not known. A junction boundary mismatches the germline segment, possibly from a read error.

The PCR was carried out with 60 Vbeta primers and 13 Jbeta primers. The method was immunoSEQ multiplex PCR; TCRdb's version includes in-frame clones alone and lacks a portion of them. The sample holds around 110,000 clones, over 65% seen once. The clonotype originates from a woman between 25 and 40 years old in good health and CMV-seronegative. Sequencing was carried out using PBMCs.

The CDR3 DNA reads TGTTCCAGCAGTGGACAGGGTTACACTGAAGCTTTCTTT. As protein: CSSSGQGYTEAFF. The chain carries TRBV7-9 and TRBJ1-1; 8 bases fit TRBD1. CDR1 is SEHNR, CDR2 FQNEAQ, per germline (reference sequence). CDR3 length: 13 amino acids.